What follows are 21 T cell receptor beta chains derived from one specimen sequenced in a study of blood T cell repertoires in COVID-19. Profiled with immunoSEQ multiplex PCR; TCRdb holds only in-frame clones, not every one. The table lists 95,000 to 150,000 clones, around 88% of them singletons, with about 6% in the top ten. What was sequenced was peripheral blood. All receptors come from a man of 80 years or more with active or convalescent COVID-19.

The chain links TRBV2 to TRBJ1-1; the D gene is possibly TRBD1 (5 bases). From germline, CDR1 is SNHLY and CDR2 FYNNEI. Trimming cost V 6 bases and J 6 bases, with 17 bases left between them. The CDR3 covers 14 residues. This CDR3 reads CASRRQFLISEAFF. DNA for the CDR3: TGTGCCAGCAGAAGACAGTTTCTGATCTCTGAAGCTTTCTTT.

The chain combines TRBV6-5 with TRBJ1-3; D possibly corresponds to TRBD1 (6 bases). Deletions cut 6 bases from V and 0 bases from J, with 12 bases between. This CDR3 has 15 residues. Per germline, CDR1 MNHEY and CDR2 SVGAGI. CDR3 region: CASSLGALSGNTIYF. CDR3 DNA sequence: TGTGCCAGCAGCCTGGGGGCCCTCTCTGGAAACACCATATATTTT.

This clone was seen only a few times. In DNA, the CDR3 is TGCGCCAGCAGCCAAGGTAGCGGGGGCGGTTACGAGCAGTACTTC. Protein: CASSQGSGGGYEQYF. The chain joins TRBV4-1 to TRBJ2-7; 9 bases line up with TRBD2. The CDR3 consists of 15 residues. The ends lost 1 base at V and 4 bases at J; junction bases unmatched: 5. CDR1 is MGHRA and CDR2 is YSYEKL in the germline V gene.

To note about this clone: A junction end diverges from the germline sequence, so it may reflect a read error. The gene calls are TRBV7-7 and TRBJ2-1, with TRBD2 matching 15 bases. CDR1 and CDR2 from the germline V gene are SSHAT and FNYEAQ (reference sequence). The CDR3 extends over 15 amino acids. This CDR3 reads CASSFGLAGGDEQFF. The CDR3 bases are TGTGCTAGCAGCTTCGGACTAGCGGGGGGGGATGAGCAGTTCTTC.

The rearrangement joins TRBV28 to TRBJ1-1; TRBD1 agrees at 9 bases. CDR3 length: 12 amino acids. CDR1 is MDHEN and CDR2 is SYDVKM in the germline V gene. The CDR3: CETGGRNTEAFF. CDR3 nucleotide sequence: TGTGAGACAGGGGGGAGGAACACTGAAGCTTTCTTT.

In its sample, this clone was seen once. The chain carries TRBV19 and TRBJ2-1, with 15 bases lining up with TRBD2. This CDR3 has 19 residues. V was pared by 5 bases and J by 5 bases, with 13 bases of the junction left unmatched. CDR1 is LNHDA and CDR2 is SQIVND in the germline V gene (reference sequence). CDR3 sequence (DNA): TGTGCCAGTAGTCCCTGGACTAGCGGGGGGGCCAGGCTCCACAATGAGCAGTTCTTC. The encoded protein is CASSPWTSGGARLHNEQFF.

This clone appeared a few times. The rearrangement joins TRBV19 to TRBJ1-3; D is uncertain. The CDR3 consists of 16 residues. From germline, CDR1 is LNHDA and CDR2 SQIVND (reference sequence). The V gene lost 4 bases and the J gene lost 8 bases, with 21 bases spanning the gap. The CDR3 DNA sequence: TGTGCCAGTAGTACCCTCCTGTCGACTACTGCGGACACCATATATTTT. Its translation is CASSTLLSTTADTIYF. The full variable domain, rest sourced from reference TRBV19 and TRBJ1-3, is DGGITQSPKYLFRKEGQNVTLSCEQNLNHDAMYWYRQDPGQGLRLIYYSQIVNDFQKGDIAEGYSVSREKKESFPLTVTSAQKNPTAFYLCASSTLLSTTADTIYFGEGSWLTVV.

The chain joins TRBV9 to TRBJ2-5; 11 nucleotides match TRBD1. The CDR3 is 16 residues long. Germline CDR1 and CDR2: SGDLS and YYNGEE. The V and J ends lost 3 bases and 4 bases, in that order; junction bases with no gene match: 8. CDR3: CASSGNTGTGGETQYF. The CDR3 DNA reads TGTGCCAGCAGCGGAAATACCGGGACAGGGGGAGAGACCCAGTACTTC.

The chain uses TRBV5-4 and TRBJ2-7, with TRBD2 identical over 10 bases. Per germline, CDR1 SGHNT and CDR2 YYREEE (reference sequence). V gave up 6 bases and J gave up 3 bases; unmatched junction bases: 12. The CDR3 runs to 16 residues. CDR3 in DNA: TGTGCCAGCACCCCGACCCCCCTAGCGGGGGTCTACGAGCAGTACTTC. It is translated as CASTPTPLAGVYEQYF. Drawing the rest from reference TRBV5-4 and TRBJ2-7, the complete variable domain is ETGVTQSPTHLIKTRGQQVTLRCSSQSGHNTVSWYQQALGQGPQFIFQYYREEENGRGNFPPRFSGLQFPNYSSELNVNALELDDSALYLCASTPTPLAGVYEQYFGPGTRLTVT.

V and J are TRBV5-4 and TRBJ2-7; D is unclear. The germline V gene has CDR1 SGHNT and CDR2 YYREEE (reference sequence). The CDR3 has 12 amino acids. Trimming took off 0 bases at V and 2 bases at J, with 3 bases between the two ends. The CDR3 here is CASSLATYEQYF. CDR3 bases: TGTGCCAGCAGCTTGGCCACCTACGAGCAGTACTTC.

This chain links TRBV6-5 with TRBJ2-7; weak D call: TRBD2 (5 bases). The CDR3 runs 14 residues. Trimming removed 0 bases from V and 5 bases from J, with 11 bases in between. Germline CDR1 is MNHEY and CDR2 is SVGAGI. The chain's CDR3 is CASSYSAGRNEQYF. The CDR3, as DNA: TGTGCCAGCAGTTACTCGGCGGGTCGGAACGAGCAGTACTTC.

The chain combines TRBV15 with TRBJ1-4; D gene uncertain. V was clipped by 6 bases and J by 7 bases, with 12 bases between them. There are 13 residues in the CDR3. Germline V gene lookup returns CDR1 LNHNV and CDR2 YYDKDF (reference sequence). CDR3: CATSGGLVEKLFF. The CDR3 coding sequence is TGTGCCACCAGTGGTGGGCTGGTTGAAAAACTGTTTTTT.

V gene TRBV12-5 combines with J gene TRBJ1-1; the match to TRBD1 covers 8 bases. V shed 9 bases and J 1 base; nucleotides not matched to a gene: 7. This CDR3 region has 14 residues. CDR1 and CDR2 from the germline V gene are LGHNT and FRNRAP. This CDR3 reads CASGQGGWNTEAFF. In nucleotides, the CDR3 is TGTGCTAGCGGACAGGGAGGGTGGAACACTGAAGCTTTCTTT.

V and J are TRBV5-6 and TRBJ2-6; possible D gene TRBD2, 5 bases. Trimming removed 6 bases from V and 2 bases from J, with 15 bases in between. Germline loops: CDR1 SGHDT, CDR2 YYEEEE. CDR3 length equals 16 residues. Here the CDR3 DNA reads TGTGCCAGCAACTTACTCGAGGGCACTGGGGCCAACGTCCTGACTTTC. Amino acid sequence: CASNLLEGTGANVLTF.

The chain couples TRBV28 to TRBJ2-7; the D gene is possibly TRBD1 (5 bases). The germline gives CDR1 MDHEN, CDR2 SYDVKM. CDR3 length: 14 residues. The ends were cut back, 2 bases at V and 1 base at J, with 9 bases in the middle. The CDR3 spells CASSLVQGSYEQYF. As DNA, the CDR3 is TGTGCCAGCAGTTTAGTGCAGGGTTCCTACGAGCAGTACTTC.

CDR3 residues: CASSAGQGSYEQYF. The CDR3 nucleotides read TGCGCCAGCAGCGCGGGACAGGGCTCCTACGAGCAGTACTTC. The chain couples TRBV5-1 to TRBJ2-7, with TRBD1 matching over 9 bases. From germline, CDR1 is SGHRS and CDR2 YFSETQ. This CDR3 has 14 residues. The trim removed 4 bases at V and 0 bases at J, leaving 2 bases unmatched.

The gene calls are TRBV5-5 and TRBJ1-5, with D possibly being TRBD1 (5 bases). V shed 4 bases and J shed 4 bases, with 15 bases lying between them. The germline V gene encodes CDR1 SGHKS and CDR2 YYEKEE (reference sequence). The CDR3 runs 15 residues. DNA of the CDR3: TGTGCCAGCAGCCGCACGGGGGGGAGGAATCAGCCCCAGCATTTT. It is translated as CASSRTGGRNQPQHF.

CDR3 in amino acids: CASSAGTGAVGYTF. The CDR3 DNA reads as TGTGCCAGCTCAGCGGGGACAGGGGCCGTCGGCTACACCTTC. J is TRBJ1-2 and V is TRBV18, with 10 positions matching TRBD1. The CDR3 has 14 amino acids. The J segment lost 8 bases and the V segment lost 5 bases, leaving 8 bases of the junction unmatched. Germline lookup yields CDR1 KGHSH and CDR2 LQKENI.

The rearrangement links TRBV3-1 (or the pseudogene TRBV3-2) to TRBJ1-1; D not certain. The CDR3 sequence is 17 residues long. Germline CDR1 reads LGHDT; CDR2 reads YNNKEL (reference sequence). Trimming pared 0 bases from V and 4 bases from J, leaving 18 bases between. CDR3 coding DNA: TGTGCCAGCAGCCAAGATTTCCCCGCAGGATCAATCACTGAAGCTTTCTTT. It specifies CASSQDFPAGSITEAFF.

V is TRBV7-3 and J is TRBJ2-1; weak D call: TRBD1 (6 bases). CDR3 length equals 13 residues. V was cut by 5 bases and J by 4 bases, with 9 bases left in between. Germline-derived CDR1 and CDR2 are SGHTA and FQGTGA. The CDR3 region is CASSEGDYNEQFF. The CDR3 DNA is TGTGCCAGCAGCGAGGGGGATTACAATGAGCAGTTCTTC. Drawing the rest from reference TRBV7-3 and TRBJ2-1, the complete variable domain is GAGVSQTPSNKVTEKGKYVELRCDPISGHTALYWYRQSLGQGPEFLIYFQGTGAADDSGLPNDRFFAVRPEGSVSTLKIQRTERGDSAVYLCASSEGDYNEQFFGPGTRLTVL.

The V call is TRBV27, the J call TRBJ1-2; D ambiguous. The CDR3 has 10 amino acids. Germline CDR1 MNHEY, CDR2 SMNVEV (reference sequence). The V end was cut by 10 bases, the J end by 10 bases, with 13 bases between. This CDR3 reads CAIRVLYYTF. CDR3 sequence (DNA): TGTGCCATCCGGGTGTTATACTACACCTTC.